A single sample gave rise to the 6 T cell receptor beta chains below, sequenced in a study of blood T cell repertoires in COVID-19. Measured with immunoSEQ multiplex PCR; TCRdb has only the in-frame clones, and not every one. The sample has approximately 280,000 clones; approximately 85% are singletons. Sequencing input: peripheral blood. Source of these receptors: an older woman with acute or convalescent COVID-19.

The chain recombines TRBV7-9 with TRBJ2-6; possible D gene TRBD2, 6 bases. Germline V CDR1 and CDR2: SEHNR, FQNEAQ (reference sequence). The CDR3 consists of 16 residues. The ends were cut back, 3 bases at V and 0 bases at J, with 9 bases in the middle. The CDR3 nucleotides read TGTGCCAGCAGCTTGGTCGGGAGCTCTGGGGCCAACGTCCTGACTTTC. Translation gives CASSLVGSSGANVLTF.

The rearrangement joins TRBV20-1 to TRBJ2-1, with 9 positions matching TRBD1. V gave up 6 bases and J gave up 8 bases; unmatched junction bases: 26. The CDR3 contains 19 residues. Germline V gene sequence: CDR1 DFQATT, CDR2 SNEGSKA (reference sequence). The CDR3 DNA reads TGCAGTGCCAGTGGGGGACAGGGAATGTCCAACAGAATAGGGGATGAGCAGTTCTTC. Its protein product is CSASGGQGMSNRIGDEQFF.

The chain has TRBV23-1 and TRBJ2-7, with a weak D call TRBD2 (5 bases). TRBV23-1 is filed as an ORF, its function uncertain. This CDR3 has 17 amino acids. V shed 0 bases and J shed 7 bases, with 22 bases lying between them. CDR3: CASSQSFGLLAVREQYF. CDR3 in DNA: TGCGCCAGCAGTCAATCTTTCGGACTCTTGGCGGTTCGGGAGCAGTACTTC.

The V gene is TRBV6-6, the J gene TRBJ2-5; TRBD2 matches at 13 bases. Trimming took 6 bases from V and 7 from J; bases not matched to a gene: 8. The CDR3 has 15 residues. Germline lookup yields CDR1 MNHNY and CDR2 SVGAGI (reference sequence). CDR3 bases: TGTGCCAGCAGGCTCACTAGCGGGGGGGCCTGGACCCAGTACTTC. Its protein is CASRLTSGGAWTQYF.

The chain combines TRBV5-1 with TRBJ1-6; D is undetermined. The germline V gene encodes CDR1 SGHRS and CDR2 YFSETQ. The CDR3 is made up of 14 amino acids. Trimming took off 0 bases at V and 11 bases at J, with 12 bases between the two ends. CDR3 nucleotides: TGCGCCAGCAGCTTGGGAACTCCGGGAACACCCCTCCACTTT. Translation gives CASSLGTPGTPLHF.

V and J are TRBV28 and TRBJ1-3; D is uncertain. Deletions cut 3 bases from V and 0 bases from J, with 9 bases between. This CDR3 has 15 amino acids. Per germline, CDR1 MDHEN and CDR2 SYDVKM. In DNA, the CDR3 is TGTGCCAGCAGTTTCGGAGTAGTCTCTGGAAACACCATATATTTT. It specifies CASSFGVVSGNTIYF.